This T cell receptor (beta chain) is from a study of spatial heterogeneity in lung cancer. Study results and limitations: Intratumoral expanded alpha and beta TCR counts were found to track tumor mutation counts.

Time point specified: sample taken at primary tumor resection. The V gene's germline CDR1 is SEHNR and CDR2 FQNEAQ (reference sequence). The CDR3 totals 15 residues. The V gene lost 3 bases and the J gene lost 5 bases, with 16 bases spanning the gap. This clonotype is medium-sized within its sample. The antigen is not known. As an off-target read in a library built for alpha chains, this beta chain has a frequency of little significance. The library protocol tagged each TCR cDNA with a unique molecular identifier. TCRdb processed the 5' RACE reads anew with MiXCR; each CDR3 protein has one entry. Of over 8,500 distinct CDR3 sequences listed, more than 13% are singletons.

This TCR derives from a male donor with early-stage non-small cell lung cancer. Sample: lung tumor tissue, taken at surgery. The V gene is TRBV7-9, the J gene TRBJ2-5; tentative D call: TRBD1 (6 bases). The CDR3 loop reads CASSFPGVGKETQYF. The CDR3 DNA sequence: TGTGCCAGCAGCTTTCCAGGGGTGGGCAAGGAGACCCAGTACTTC.